The T cell receptor beta chain under discussion was sequenced for a study of molecular identifiers for immune sequencing clone quantification. Study-wide results and caveats: Jurkat TCR RNA spiked in from one cell could reportedly be detected among about a million naive cells.

TCRdb re-analysed the PCR reads in MiXCR, keeping a single row per CDR3 protein. The repertoire consists of about 640,000 distinct CDR3 sequences, with 15% to 20% occurring once and the leading ten covering 0.85% to 0.9%. Germline V gene data show CDR1 as GTSNPN and CDR2 as SVGIG (reference sequence). The CDR3 runs to 13 residues. Trimming took off 5 bases at V and 1 base at J, with 12 bases between the two ends. This clonotype was picked up a small number of times. The antigen remains unidentified. This receptor was taken from a human donor in good health. Some libraries in this study had Jurkat cell RNA spiked in. The source material was naive CD8+ T cells from blood, with Jurkat cell RNA spiked in. Subset specified: FACS-sorted CD8+CD4-CCR7+CD45RA+ naive T cells. The V and J genes are TRBV30 and TRBJ2-7; D might be TRBD1 (6 bases). Here the CDR3 DNA reads TGTGCCTGGGCAAGGGACACTTCCTACGAGCAGTACTTC. Its protein product is CAWARDTSYEQYF.